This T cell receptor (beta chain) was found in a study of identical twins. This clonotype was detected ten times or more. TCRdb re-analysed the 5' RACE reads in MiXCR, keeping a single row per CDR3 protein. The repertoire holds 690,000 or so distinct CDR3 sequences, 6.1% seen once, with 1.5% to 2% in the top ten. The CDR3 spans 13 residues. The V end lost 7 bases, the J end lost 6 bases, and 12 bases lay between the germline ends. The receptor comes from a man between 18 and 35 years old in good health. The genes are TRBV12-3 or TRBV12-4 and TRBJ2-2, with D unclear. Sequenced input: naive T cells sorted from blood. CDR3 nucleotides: TGTGCCAGCAACTCTTTGATATCCGGGGAGCTGTTTTTT. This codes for CASNSLISGELFF.